This T cell receptor beta chain was sequenced for a study of T cells in Graves' hyperthyroidism and ophthalmopathy. Findings and caveats of the study: Stable hyperthyroidism was separated from ophthalmopathy by a model based on 13 V-J features. The model's output predicted ophthalmopathy at a median of about 5.9 months prior to onset.

On this clonotype itself: Its cognate antigen is unknown.

Amplified TCR beta CDR3 regions derived from RNA transcripts. Using the HTBI primer set, a first-round RT-PCR was run on the TCR CDR3. TCRdb passed the multiplex PCR reads through MiXCR, listing each CDR3 protein once. The sample has hundreds of thousands of distinct CDR3 sequences, 35% to 40% seen once; the top ten hold about 8.9%. If no ophthalmopathy progression occurred within 18 months, Graves' hyperthyroidism was stable. Disease duration under 2 months; hyperthyroidism patients were aged 18 to 65. Germline V gene sequence: CDR1 DFQATT, CDR2 SNEGSKA (reference sequence). CDR3 length equals 10 residues. Trimming took 4 bases from V and 11 from J, leaving 11 bases between them.

The receptor was isolated from a man aged 18 to 35 with Graves' hyperthyroidism. The sample consisted of blood. This chain uses TRBV20-1 with TRBJ1-1; the D is unclear. This CDR3 is CSATDPGAFF. In DNA form, the CDR3 reads TGCAGTGCTACCGACCCCGGGGCTTTCTTT.